These T cell receptor beta chains were read from a single sample in a study of cytomegalovirus exposure and HLA in healthy donors. Method: immunoSEQ multiplex PCR; TCRdb's copy keeps in-frame clones and lacks some. The repertoire consists of 95,000 to 150,000 clones, with over 70% occurring once and the leading ten covering around 1.6%. The sequenced sample consisted of PBMCs. Source of these receptors: a woman younger than 35 in good health and CMV-seronegative. Each CDR3 is given with its conserved first and last residue. Fields, in order: CDR3 DNA, CDR3 protein, V gene, clone size, J gene, D gene. A D gene is named only where the DNA matches it firmly. A clone size is listed for some rows: how often the clone was seen (once, few, many), or a class if it is expanded.

CDR3nt: TGCGCCAGCAGCGACCTAGGGGGCTCTAACTATGGCTACACCTTC; CDR3aa: CASSDLGGSNYGYTF; v_gene: TRBV5-1; abundance: NA; j_gene: TRBJ1-2; d_gene: TRBD1
CDR3nt: TGCAGCGTTCTAGTCAGGGCACGGGGGGAGCTGTTTTTT; CDR3aa: CSVLVRARGELFF; v_gene: TRBV29-1; abundance: once; j_gene: TRBJ2-2; d_gene: NA
CDR3nt: TGTGCCAGCAGCCAATTGCGGGGGAATGAGCAGTTCTTC; CDR3aa: CASSQLRGNEQFF; v_gene: TRBV14; abundance: NA; j_gene: TRBJ2-1; d_gene: TRBD2
CDR3nt: TGCGCCAGCAGCCAACTAGCGGGGGGGCCCGCATACAATGAGCAGTTCTTC; CDR3aa: CASSQLAGGPAYNEQFF; v_gene: TRBV4-3; abundance: NA; j_gene: TRBJ2-1; d_gene: TRBD2
CDR3nt: TGCAGCGTTGTCGGACCAGGGGACGAGCAGTACTTC; CDR3aa: CSVVGPGDEQYF; v_gene: TRBV29-1; abundance: NA; j_gene: TRBJ2-7; d_gene: NA
CDR3nt: TGTGCCTGGAGTGTACCCCCGTTATTTAGTTCACCCCTCCACTTT; CDR3aa: CAWSVPPLFSSPLHF; v_gene: TRBV30; abundance: NA; j_gene: TRBJ1-6; d_gene: NA
CDR3nt: TGTGCCAGCAGCTCAGGGGTTTACTATGGCTACACCTTC; CDR3aa: CASSSGVYYGYTF; v_gene: TRBV11-2; abundance: NA; j_gene: TRBJ1-2; d_gene: NA
CDR3nt: TGCGCCAGCAGTGAGGGACAGGGGGCCTACAATGAGCAGTTCTTC; CDR3aa: CASSEGQGAYNEQFF; v_gene: TRBV10-1; abundance: NA; j_gene: TRBJ2-1; d_gene: TRBD1
CDR3nt: TGCGCCAGCAGCTTGCAGGCAGGGGGGCTCGGAAACACCATATATTTT; CDR3aa: CASSLQAGGLGNTIYF; v_gene: TRBV5-1; abundance: few; j_gene: TRBJ1-3; d_gene: TRBD1
CDR3nt: TGTGCCAGCAGCCGAGGCGGGCGACAGGGGGAAAAGGCCTATGGCTACACCTTC; CDR3aa: CASSRGGRQGEKAYGYTF; v_gene: TRBV5-4; abundance: NA; j_gene: TRBJ1-2; d_gene: TRBD1
CDR3nt: TGCGCCAGCAGGGGGGGACAGAGTAGGGTCTACAACCCCCGGAACACTGAAGCTTTCTTT; CDR3aa: CASRGGQSRVYNPRNTEAFF; v_gene: TRBV5-1; abundance: NA; j_gene: TRBJ1-1; d_gene: TRBD1
CDR3nt: TGTGCCAGCAGTGGATCACAGGGTAGGAACGAGCAGTACTTC; CDR3aa: CASSGSQGRNEQYF; v_gene: TRBV25-1; abundance: NA; j_gene: TRBJ2-7; d_gene: NA
CDR3nt: TGTGCCAGCAGTGACGGGGGGGGAAACAATGAGCAGTTCTTC; CDR3aa: CASSDGGGNNEQFF; v_gene: TRBV6-4; abundance: few; j_gene: TRBJ2-1; d_gene: TRBD2
CDR3nt: TGTGCCAGCAGTGAAGCGCTCCTTGGAGCCGGGGAGCTGTTTTTT; CDR3aa: CASSEALLGAGELFF; v_gene: TRBV6-1; abundance: NA; j_gene: TRBJ2-2; d_gene: NA
CDR3nt: TGCGCCAGCAGCCAAGTGGACAGGGGAAACGAGCAGTACTTC; CDR3aa: CASSQVDRGNEQYF; v_gene: TRBV4-1; abundance: NA; j_gene: TRBJ2-7; d_gene: TRBD1
CDR3nt: TGTGCCAGCAGTTTGGTTGGCTCACAGGGTCGAAATTCACCCCTCCACTTT; CDR3aa: CASSLVGSQGRNSPLHF; v_gene: TRBV27; abundance: NA; j_gene: TRBJ1-6; d_gene: NA
CDR3nt: TGTGCCAGCAGGACAGGGGGCGCGAACACTGAAGCTTTCTTT; CDR3aa: CASRTGGANTEAFF; v_gene: TRBV7-2; abundance: NA; j_gene: TRBJ1-1; d_gene: TRBD1
CDR3nt: TGTGCCAGCAGCTCGAATATTCCAGGGTCCTACGAGCAGTACTTC; CDR3aa: CASSSNIPGSYEQYF; v_gene: TRBV5-4; abundance: few; j_gene: TRBJ2-7; d_gene: NA
CDR3nt: TGTGCCAGCAGCGTATCTACAGGCAGCTACGAGCAGTACTTC; CDR3aa: CASSVSTGSYEQYF; v_gene: TRBV9; abundance: NA; j_gene: TRBJ2-7; d_gene: NA
CDR3nt: TGCGCCAGCAGCAACGGTGCAACTAATGAAAAACTGTTTTTT; CDR3aa: CASSNGATNEKLFF; v_gene: TRBV5-1; abundance: NA; j_gene: TRBJ1-4; d_gene: NA
CDR3nt: TGTGCCAGCAGCCCTAGTACGGGGGTCGGGGTGAGTGAAAAACTGTTTTTT; CDR3aa: CASSPSTGVGVSEKLFF; v_gene: TRBV4-2; abundance: NA; j_gene: TRBJ1-4; d_gene: NA
CDR3nt: TGTGCCAGCAGCCCCGAGGGACTAGGAAACGAGCAGTACTTC; CDR3aa: CASSPEGLGNEQYF; v_gene: TRBV7-9; abundance: NA; j_gene: TRBJ2-7; d_gene: TRBD2
CDR3nt: TGTGCCAGCAGTAGCAGGATATCTGGAAACACCATATATTTT; CDR3aa: CASSSRISGNTIYF; v_gene: TRBV2; abundance: NA; j_gene: TRBJ1-3; d_gene: NA
CDR3nt: TGCGCCAGCAGCCAAGTGACGGGGACAGGGGGCCGGGGCTACACCTTC; CDR3aa: CASSQVTGTGGRGYTF; v_gene: TRBV4-3; abundance: NA; j_gene: TRBJ1-2; d_gene: TRBD1
CDR3nt: TGTGCCAGCAGCTTTCGACAGGGGGCTCGTGTTACAGATACGCAGTATTTT; CDR3aa: CASSFRQGARVTDTQYF; v_gene: TRBV13; abundance: NA; j_gene: TRBJ2-3; d_gene: TRBD1
CDR3nt: TGTGCCAGCAGTGCGGGGGGGCTTGGAGATACGCAGTATTTT; CDR3aa: CASSAGGLGDTQYF; v_gene: TRBV27; abundance: NA; j_gene: TRBJ2-3; d_gene: TRBD2
CDR3nt: TGTGCCAGCAGTTACGCAACACAGTCCTATGGCTACACCTTC; CDR3aa: CASSYATQSYGYTF; v_gene: TRBV6-5; abundance: NA; j_gene: TRBJ1-2; d_gene: NA
CDR3nt: TGTGCCAGCAGCTACGGAGGGGTGGGGGAGACCCAGTACTTC; CDR3aa: CASSYGGVGETQYF; v_gene: TRBV13; abundance: NA; j_gene: TRBJ2-5; d_gene: NA
CDR3nt: TGTGCCAGCAGCTTAGCGAGAGCGGGAGTTGCCAAAAACATTCAGTACTTC; CDR3aa: CASSLARAGVAKNIQYF; v_gene: TRBV7-8; abundance: NA; j_gene: TRBJ2-4; d_gene: TRBD2
CDR3nt: TGTGCCAGCAGTGGCAGCGGCAGGCAGTTCTTC; CDR3aa: CASSGSGRQFF; v_gene: TRBV25-1; abundance: once; j_gene: TRBJ2-1; d_gene: NA
CDR3nt: TGTGCCAGCAGAGCGAGCCCCATGAACATTCAGTACTTC; CDR3aa: CASRASPMNIQYF; v_gene: TRBV6-6; abundance: NA; j_gene: TRBJ2-4; d_gene: NA
CDR3nt: TGTGCCAGCAGCTCCTTTGGAGGACTAGCGGAGTACAATGAGCAGTTCTTC; CDR3aa: CASSSFGGLAEYNEQFF; v_gene: TRBV9; abundance: few; j_gene: TRBJ2-1; d_gene: TRBD2
CDR3nt: TGTGCCAGCAGCTCCTCGGCAGGGGGTCGCTCTGGAAACACCATATATTTT; CDR3aa: CASSSSAGGRSGNTIYF; v_gene: TRBV7-2; abundance: NA; j_gene: TRBJ1-3; d_gene: TRBD1
CDR3nt: TGCGCCAGCAGCCAAGAAGAGGGCCCCGCCTACGAGCAGTACTTC; CDR3aa: CASSQEEGPAYEQYF; v_gene: TRBV4-1; abundance: NA; j_gene: TRBJ2-7; d_gene: NA
CDR3nt: TGCGCCAGCAGCCAAGGGGGACTAGGCTACGAGCAGTACTTC; CDR3aa: CASSQGGLGYEQYF; v_gene: TRBV4-3; abundance: few; j_gene: TRBJ2-7; d_gene: TRBD2
CDR3nt: TGTGCCAGCTCACCACGGACAGGGGCGCGGTACGAGCAGTACTTC; CDR3aa: CASSPRTGARYEQYF; v_gene: TRBV18; abundance: NA; j_gene: TRBJ2-7; d_gene: TRBD1
CDR3nt: TGTGCCTTTGGGGGCACTGGCACAGATACGCAGTATTTT; CDR3aa: CAFGGTGTDTQYF; v_gene: TRBV2; abundance: NA; j_gene: TRBJ2-3; d_gene: NA
CDR3nt: TGTGCCAGCAGCGTACTCGACAATGAGCAGTTCTTC; CDR3aa: CASSVLDNEQFF; v_gene: TRBV9; abundance: NA; j_gene: TRBJ2-1; d_gene: NA
CDR3nt: TGTGCCAGCAGCTTCTCACTCGCTAACTATGGCTACACCTTC; CDR3aa: CASSFSLANYGYTF; v_gene: TRBV7-2; abundance: few; j_gene: TRBJ1-2; d_gene: NA
CDR3nt: TGTGCCTGGAGTAGACTGGGGGGGTTTGGCCCGGGGGATACGCAGTATTTT; CDR3aa: CAWSRLGGFGPGDTQYF; v_gene: TRBV30; abundance: NA; j_gene: TRBJ2-3; d_gene: TRBD2
CDR3nt: TGTGCCATCAGTCAGGATGGGGCAACGAACTATGGCTACACCTTC; CDR3aa: CAISQDGATNYGYTF; v_gene: TRBV10-3; abundance: NA; j_gene: TRBJ1-2; d_gene: NA
CDR3nt: TGTGCCAGCAGCTTAGCTGTAGCGGGAGGGCCCTCGGCTTACAATGAGCAGTTCTTC; CDR3aa: CASSLAVAGGPSAYNEQFF; v_gene: TRBV7-9; abundance: NA; j_gene: TRBJ2-1; d_gene: TRBD2
CDR3nt: TGTGCCTGGATGTGGACAGGGACTATGGGGGCTGGCGGCTACACCTTC; CDR3aa: CAWMWTGTMGAGGYTF; v_gene: TRBV30; abundance: NA; j_gene: TRBJ1-2; d_gene: TRBD1
CDR3nt: TGCGCCAGCAGCACCGGGACAGGTACCTCTGGAAACACCATATATTTT; CDR3aa: CASSTGTGTSGNTIYF; v_gene: TRBV5-1; abundance: NA; j_gene: TRBJ1-3; d_gene: TRBD1
CDR3nt: TGCAGCGTTGAAGATCGAGGCGGGGTGGGATTATTAGCCAAAAACATTCAGTACTTC; CDR3aa: CSVEDRGGVGLLAKNIQYF; v_gene: TRBV29-1; abundance: NA; j_gene: TRBJ2-4; d_gene: NA
CDR3nt: TGTGCCAGCAGCTTAAAGCCACCCTACGAGCAGTACTTC; CDR3aa: CASSLKPPYEQYF; v_gene: TRBV7-3; abundance: few; j_gene: TRBJ2-7; d_gene: NA
CDR3nt: TGTGCCAGCAGCTCGGGAGGCGGGAGGGTCCCTCTTGGCTCCTACGAGCAGTACTTC; CDR3aa: CASSSGGGRVPLGSYEQYF; v_gene: TRBV5-4; abundance: NA; j_gene: TRBJ2-7; d_gene: TRBD2
CDR3nt: TGTGCCAGCAGTCTCGCGGGATCCGCCTACGAGCAGTACTTC; CDR3aa: CASSLAGSAYEQYF; v_gene: TRBV6-6; abundance: NA; j_gene: TRBJ2-7; d_gene: NA
CDR3nt: TGCAGCGTTATTCTTTACACAGATACGCAGTATTTT; CDR3aa: CSVILYTDTQYF; v_gene: TRBV29-1; abundance: few; j_gene: TRBJ2-3; d_gene: NA
CDR3nt: TGTGCCAGCAGCCCGGGAAATCTGCCCCACGAGCAGTACTTC; CDR3aa: CASSPGNLPHEQYF; v_gene: TRBV7-9; abundance: NA; j_gene: TRBJ2-7; d_gene: NA
CDR3nt: TGTGCCAGCAGCTTAGGAGCGACAGGGCCCGGGGAGCTGTTTTTT; CDR3aa: CASSLGATGPGELFF; v_gene: TRBV13; abundance: NA; j_gene: TRBJ2-2; d_gene: TRBD1
CDR3nt: TGTGCCAGCAGCTTATCTGGCGGGAGTGAGACCCAGTACTTC; CDR3aa: CASSLSGGSETQYF; v_gene: TRBV7-8; abundance: few; j_gene: TRBJ2-5; d_gene: TRBD2
CDR3nt: TGTGCCAGCAGCTCACCGCCGCGGGGGGAGCAGTACTTC; CDR3aa: CASSSPPRGEQYF; v_gene: TRBV7-2; abundance: NA; j_gene: TRBJ2-7; d_gene: TRBD2
CDR3nt: TGTGCCAGCAGCGTCAGTGTGAAGGAGGGAGTCAATTCACCCCTCCACTTT; CDR3aa: CASSVSVKEGVNSPLHF; v_gene: TRBV9; abundance: NA; j_gene: TRBJ1-6; d_gene: NA
CDR3nt: TGTGCCACCAGCAGAGCCACGGGGTGGCACGCTGAAGCTTTCTTT; CDR3aa: CATSRATGWHAEAFF; v_gene: TRBV15; abundance: NA; j_gene: TRBJ1-1; d_gene: NA
CDR3nt: TGTGCCAGCAGGTCCAGAGCGGGAGGTTACGAGCAGTACTTC; CDR3aa: CASRSRAGGYEQYF; v_gene: TRBV13; abundance: NA; j_gene: TRBJ2-7; d_gene: TRBD2
CDR3nt: TGTGCCAGCAGCTCACAGGGGGCGCGTACTGAAGCTTTCTTT; CDR3aa: CASSSQGARTEAFF; v_gene: TRBV11-2; abundance: NA; j_gene: TRBJ1-1; d_gene: TRBD1
CDR3nt: TGCGCCAGCAGCCCCTTGGGCGGGGGGGGAGAGACCCAGTACTTC; CDR3aa: CASSPLGGGGETQYF; v_gene: TRBV5-1; abundance: NA; j_gene: TRBJ2-5; d_gene: TRBD2
CDR3nt: TGTGCCAGCAGTTCCAGCGGGGGGGCAACAGATACGCAGTATTTT; CDR3aa: CASSSSGGATDTQYF; v_gene: TRBV25-1; abundance: NA; j_gene: TRBJ2-3; d_gene: TRBD2